Listed below are T cell receptor beta chains from one sample, sequenced in a study of shared clonotypes between healthy human individuals. Using immunoSEQ multiplex PCR, the repertoire was profiled, and TCRdb retains in-frame clones only, with some absent. Of about 480,000 clones in the sample, around 79% are singletons; the top ten hold 13%. Sequenced input: PBMCs. The source is a middle-aged woman in good health. Some clones in this sample may be carry-over from other donors' samples. Both conserved end residues are part of each CDR3. D genes are given only for firm matches. Expanded clones get a size class; other rows say once, few or many, or leave the size out.

abundance	v_gene	j_gene	d_gene	CDR3nt	CDR3aa
NA	TRBV9	TRBJ2-3	TRBD2	TGTGCCAGCAGCCCATATGGCTCTAGCGGCCCTTTCACAGATACGCAGTATTTT	CASSPYGSSGPFTDTQYF
many	TRBV7-9	TRBJ1-3	TRBD1	TGTGCCAGCAGAGGGGACAGGGGGTCTGGAAACACCATATATTTT	CASRGDRGSGNTIYF
NA	TRBV7-3	TRBJ1-2	NA	TGTGCCAGCCTGAGGGGGGTTAACTATGGCTACACCTTC	CASLRGVNYGYTF
NA	TRBV29-1	TRBJ1-2	NA	TGCAGCGCCGAGGGGTCTACCTATGGCTACACCTTC	CSAEGSTYGYTF
NA	TRBV19	TRBJ1-5	NA	TGTGCCAGTCAGGACCCCAATCAGCCCCAGCATTTT	CASQDPNQPQHF
NA	TRBV7-9	TRBJ2-3	TRBD1	TGTGCCAGCAGCTTAGTGCAGGGGGCTATCACAGATACGCAGTATTTT	CASSLVQGAITDTQYF
few	TRBV2	TRBJ1-1	NA	TGTGCCAGCAGTGAAGGGTTGAACACTGAAGCTTTCTTT	CASSEGLNTEAFF
NA	TRBV1	TRBJ2-7	NA	TGCACCAGCAGCCACAAGCTTATAACTGCCCACTACGAGCAGTACTTC	CTSSHKLITAHYEQYF
NA	TRBV6-6	TRBJ2-1	TRBD2	TGTGCCACCCACCGACTAGCGGGATACAATGAGCAGTTCTTC	CATHRLAGYNEQFF
NA	TRBV2	TRBJ1-5	NA	TGTGCCAGCAGTCGGGACGGGGTAAATCAGCCCCAGCATTTT	CASSRDGVNQPQHF
NA	TRBV6-1	TRBJ1-2	NA	TGTGCCAGCACCCCGGGAGGGGGAGCTAACTATGGCTACACCTTC	CASTPGGGANYGYTF
NA	TRBV6-5	TRBJ2-1	NA	TGTGCCAGCAGTTACCCAGTGGGTGAGCAGTTCTTC	CASSYPVGEQFF
NA	TRBV27	TRBJ2-2	NA	TGTGCCAGCAGGATTGGGACACACACCGGGGAGCTGTTTTTT	CASRIGTHTGELFF
NA	TRBV10-2	TRBJ2-4	TRBD1	TGCGCCAGCAGTGACGGACAGGCGCTAGCCAAAAACATTCAGTACTTC	CASSDGQALAKNIQYF
NA	TRBV5-1	TRBJ2-2	NA	TGCGCCAGCAGCTCTTCGGGTCCCAAGACCGGGGAGCTGTTTTTT	CASSSSGPKTGELFF
once	TRBV11-3	TRBJ2-5	TRBD1	TGTGCCAGCAGCCCGGGGGACAGGGGTGAGACCCAGTACTTC	CASSPGDRGETQYF
once	TRBV27	TRBJ2-7	NA	TGTGCCAGCAGGAACCGGGACACCTCCTACGAGCAGTACTTC	CASRNRDTSYEQYF
NA	TRBV6-4	TRBJ1-5	TRBD1	TGTGCCAGCAGTGACTCGACACTCAGGGGGCGCAGGACCTATAGCAATCAGCCCCAGCATTTT	CASSDSTLRGRRTYSNQPQHF
NA	TRBV18	TRBJ1-2	TRBD1	TGTGCCAGCTCACCCAGGACAGGGGCCGGGAGGGATGGCTACACCTTC	CASSPRTGAGRDGYTF
NA	TRBV27	TRBJ2-1	TRBD1	TGTGCCAGCAGTTCCCTTCGCGGGACAGGGTTCTACAATGAGCAGTTCTTC	CASSSLRGTGFYNEQFF
NA	TRBV5-4	TRBJ2-5	NA	TGTGCCAGCAGCTTGTGGTCATACCAAGAGACCCAGTACTTC	CASSLWSYQETQYF
NA	TRBV5-1	TRBJ2-1	TRBD2	TGCGCCAGCAGCTTGGACCTAGCGGGAAGTAATGAGCAGTTCTTC	CASSLDLAGSNEQFF
NA	TRBV23-1	TRBJ2-5	TRBD2	TGCGCCAGCAGTCAATCGAATGAGGGAGGGCCGTGTGGGGAGACCCAGTACTTC	CASSQSNEGGPCGETQYF
many	TRBV5-4	TRBJ2-5	TRBD1	TGTGCCAGCAGCAAAGCCGGGACAGGGGGCCAAGAGACCCAGTACTTC	CASSKAGTGGQETQYF
NA	TRBV7-6	TRBJ2-5	NA	TGTGCCAGCAGCTGGACCAGGGAAGAGACCCAGTACTTC	CASSWTREETQYF
NA	TRBV15	TRBJ1-2	TRBD1	TGTGCCACCAGTGGGACAGGGCAATATGGCTACACCTTC	CATSGTGQYGYTF
NA	TRBV27	TRBJ1-2	NA	TGTGCCAGCAGTTTTTCCCTCCTCTATGGCTACACCTTC	CASSFSLLYGYTF
NA	TRBV5-4	TRBJ2-3	TRBD2	TGTGCCAGCAGCTCCGGGACTAGCCAAGCAACAGATACGCAGTATTTT	CASSSGTSQATDTQYF
few	TRBV19	TRBJ1-5	TRBD1	TGTGCCAGTAGTGCCGACAGGGTGCAGCCCCAGCATTTT	CASSADRVQPQHF